The 20 T cell receptor beta chains given below trace back to one sample, sequenced in a study of vaccination effects on CD4 cells after COVID-19. The antigens these receptors bind are not known. Sequencing followed a ViraFEST assay step that expanded antigen-specific CD4+ T cells with viral peptide pools. Cultured cells yielded isolated CD4+ T cells after 10 to 11 days. The infection with SARS-CoV-2 (confirmed by PCR) occurred in this person between March and December 2020. Each participant was administered two doses of either the BNT162b2 or the mRNA-1273 vaccine. The repertoire was sequenced with immunoSEQ multiplex PCR; TCRdb's copy has only in-frame clones and lacks some. The table lists more than 15,000 clones, around 74% of them singletons, with 20% in the top ten. The sequences come from CD4+ T cells from PBMCs cultured with SARS-CoV-2 spike peptides, collected after COVID-19 vaccination. Receptors were obtained from a human donor who had a prior SARS-CoV-2 infection.

This clone was detected only a few times. The genes are TRBV10-3 and TRBJ2-7; tentatively, D is TRBD1 or TRBD2 (5 bases each). The CDR3 spans 12 residues. The germline gives CDR1 ENHRY, CDR2 SYGVKD. The V end lost 10 bases, the J end lost 3 bases, and 13 bases lay between the germline ends. The CDR3 reads CATRDGIYEQYF. The DNA of the CDR3 is TGTGCCACGAGGGACGGGATCTACGAGCAGTACTTC.

This chain uses TRBV5-1 with TRBJ2-5; 8 bases align to TRBD2. Germline values: CDR1 SGHRS, CDR2 YFSETQ. The junction had 9 bases not matched to a gene; V was cut back by 1 base and J by 4 bases. The CDR3 is 16 amino acids. The CDR3 DNA reads as TGCGCCAGCAGCTTGCGGGGGGGCCTCGGGATAGAGACCCAGTACTTC. Amino acids: CASSLRGGLGIETQYF.

V usage is TRBV2 and J usage is TRBJ2-7; D is possibly TRBD2 (6 bases). V lost 6 bases, J lost 6 bases, and 15 bases lay in between. Germline CDR1 SNHLY, CDR2 FYNNEI. The CDR3 consists of 13 residues. CDR3 DNA: TGTGCCAGCAGATTTCTGGGGACTCGCGAGCAGTACTTC. Protein: CASRFLGTREQYF.

This clone was detected once. This chain uses TRBV7-2 with TRBJ1-1, with D unresolved. Germline CDR1 SGHTA, CDR2 FQGNSA. The germline V and J ends were trimmed by 3 bases and 0 bases, with 5 bases remaining between them. The CDR3 consists of 13 residues. The CDR3 DNA sequence: TGTGCCAGCAGCTTTGGGATGAACACTGAAGCTTTCTTT. Translated, it gives CASSFGMNTEAFF.

The chain couples TRBV10-3 to TRBJ2-3, with 15 positions matching TRBD2. The CDR3 covers 17 residues. Germline V gene sequence: CDR1 ENHRY, CDR2 SYGVKD. Trimming at V came to 3 bases and at J to 6 bases, leaving 7 bases not matched to a gene. CDR3 coding DNA: TGTGCCATCAGTGATGGGACTAGCGGGAGGCCGGGGGATACGCAGTATTTT. Its translation: CAISDGTSGRPGDTQYF.

Only a few counts were recorded for this clone. The V gene is TRBV19, the J gene TRBJ2-2, with 12 bases that match TRBD2. The CDR3 length is 18 residues. The V gene end was trimmed by 0 bases and the J gene end by 7 bases; junction bases not matched to a gene: 9. CDR1 and CDR2 (germline): LNHDA, SQIVND (reference sequence). CDR3 protein: CASSIDVELAGGVGELFF. For the CDR3, the DNA is TGTGCCAGTAGTATAGATGTAGAACTAGCGGGAGGAGTCGGGGAGCTGTTTTTT. Filled out from reference TRBV19 and TRBJ2-2, the complete variable domain reads DGGITQSPKYLFRKEGQNVTLSCEQNLNHDAMYWYRQDPGQGLRLIYYSQIVNDFQKGDIAEGYSVSREKKESFPLTVTSAQKNPTAFYLCASSIDVELAGGVGELFFGEGSRLTVL.

V usage is TRBV19 and J usage is TRBJ2-7; D may be TRBD1 or TRBD2 (5 bases each). CDR1 and CDR2 from the germline V gene are LNHDA and SQIVND (reference sequence). Trimming pared 7 bases from V and 2 bases from J, leaving 18 bases between. The CDR3 length is 15 residues. The CDR3 sequence is CASTTAGQGPYEQYF. CDR3 bases: TGTGCCAGTACTACGGCGGGCCAGGGACCCTACGAGCAGTACTTC.

This chain joins TRBV5-4 and TRBJ2-4, with D maybe TRBD1 (5 bases). The germline V and J ends were trimmed by 0 bases and 8 bases, with 15 bases remaining between them. Germline values: CDR1 SGHNT, CDR2 YYREEE (reference sequence). This CDR3 comprises 15 residues. For the CDR3, the DNA is TGTGCCAGCAGCTTGGTTCCGAGCAGGGTAGACATTCAGTACTTC. Translated, it gives CASSLVPSRVDIQYF.

The V gene is TRBV4-1, the J gene TRBJ1-2; a possible D gene is TRBD1 (5 bases). The V end was cut by 4 bases, the J end by 2 bases, with 17 bases between. Per the germline V gene, CDR1 is MGHRA and CDR2 is YSYEKL. The CDR3 is 16 amino acids. CDR3 sequence (DNA): TGCGCCAGCAGCCCATTTGGGACCGATTTCAACTATGGCTACACCTTC. This encodes CASSPFGTDFNYGYTF.

The chain couples TRBV2 to TRBJ2-3; no reliable D call. V shed 4 bases and J shed 2 bases, with 1 base lying between them. Germline lookup yields CDR1 SNHLY and CDR2 FYNNEI. The CDR3 consists of 11 residues. The DNA of the CDR3 is TGTGCCAGCAGTGTCACAGATACGCAGTATTTT. Translated: CASSVTDTQYF.

The J gene is TRBJ1-3, the V gene TRBV12-3 or TRBV12-4; D gene unclear. The length of the CDR3 is 12 residues. Trimming removed 3 bases at V and 7 bases at J, with 7 bases between. CDR3 residues: CASSLLRNTIYF. CDR3 DNA: TGTGCCAGCAGTTTGCTGCGTAACACCATATATTTT.

V is TRBV10-1 and J is TRBJ2-1, with 9 bases fitting TRBD2. In germline, CDR1 is WNHNN, CDR2 SYGVQD (reference sequence). Trimming cost V 8 bases and J 4 bases; bases outside gene matches: 12. The CDR3 loop spans 16 amino acids. The CDR3 bases are TGCGCCAGCTCCACTAGCGGGTTACCAGTATACAATGAGCAGTTCTTC. Translation gives CASSTSGLPVYNEQFF.

The V gene is TRBV5-6, the J gene TRBJ2-5, with TRBD1 as a possible D gene (5 bases). CDR3 length equals 15 residues. Germline V CDR1 and CDR2: SGHDT, YYEEEE. The V end was cut by 4 bases, the J end by 2 bases, with 15 bases between. CDR3 region: CASSRPDSGQETQYF. The CDR3 nucleotides read TGTGCCAGCAGCCGACCTGACAGTGGACAAGAGACCCAGTACTTC.

The rearrangement joins TRBV5-5 to TRBJ2-7; TRBD2 aligns across 11 bases. From germline, CDR1 is SGHKS and CDR2 YYEKEE (reference sequence). This CDR3 has 15 amino acids. The trim removed 5 bases at V and 2 bases at J, leaving 6 bases unmatched. CDR3 sequence (DNA): TGTGCCAGCAGTTGGGGGACTAGCGGTACCTACGAGCAGTACTTC. It specifies CASSWGTSGTYEQYF.

V gene TRBV10-3 combines with J gene TRBJ2-6; D is unresolved. The V end was cut by 10 bases, the J end by 0 bases, with 7 bases between. Looked up from germline, CDR1 is ENHRY and CDR2 is SYGVKD. CDR3 length: 13 residues. CDR3 nucleotide sequence: TGTGCCACTAGTAGCTCTGGGGCCAACGTCCTGACTTTC. Protein product: CATSSSGANVLTF.

The chain recombines TRBV18 with TRBJ2-5; weak D call: TRBD2 (6 bases). This CDR3 has 14 amino acids. CDR1 and CDR2 (germline): KGHSH, LQKENI. V gave up 3 bases and J gave up 4 bases, with 12 bases separating them. Written as DNA, the CDR3 is TGTGCCAGCTCACCGGGGCGGGGAGGAGAGACCCAGTACTTC. The encoded protein is CASSPGRGGETQYF.

This clone was detected a few times. The CDR3 reads CASAGRGPYEQYF. The CDR3 coding sequence is TGTGCCAGCGCGGGCAGGGGACCCTACGAGCAGTACTTC. The rearrangement joins TRBV2 to TRBJ2-7, with D tentatively TRBD1 (6 bases). CDR3 size: 13 residues. The V gene lost 8 bases and the J gene lost 2 bases, with 13 bases spanning the gap. Germline CDR1 is SNHLY and CDR2 is FYNNEI. The whole variable domain, filled in from reference TRBV2 and TRBJ2-7, reads EPEVTQTPSHQVTQMGQEVILRCVPISNHLYFYWYRQILGQKVEFLVSFYNNEISEKSEIFDDQFSVERPDGSNFTLKIRSTKLEDSAMYFCASAGRGPYEQYFGPGTRLTVT.

The chain uses TRBV5-6 and TRBJ2-2; no definite D call. The CDR3 totals 16 residues. Trimming cost V 0 bases and J 5 bases, with 14 bases left between them. The germline V gene encodes CDR1 SGHDT and CDR2 YYEEEE. Here the CDR3 reads CASSLGLGLGTGELFF. CDR3 bases: TGTGCCAGCAGCTTGGGCCTGGGGTTGGGGACCGGGGAGCTGTTTTTT.

V gene TRBV30 combines with J gene TRBJ1-3, with D unclear. Trimming removed 5 bases from V and 0 bases from J, with 17 bases in between. CDR1 GTSNPN and CDR2 SVGIG come from the germline V gene (reference sequence). This CDR3 is 16 amino acids long. This CDR3 is CAWRTRDGSSGNTIYF. CDR3 sequence (DNA): TGTGCCTGGCGGACCAGAGACGGTAGCTCTGGAAACACCATATATTTT. The full variable domain, with the rest looked up from reference TRBV30 and TRBJ1-3, is SQTIHQWPATLVQPVGSPLSLECTVEGTSNPNLYWYRQAAGRGLQLLFYSVGIGQISSEVPQNLSASRPQDRQFILSSKKLLLSDSGFYLCAWRTRDGSSGNTIYFGEGSWLTVV.

This sequence joins TRBV2 and TRBJ1-4, with D uncertain. The germline CDR1 and CDR2 sequences are SNHLY and FYNNEI. This CDR3 has 14 residues. V was trimmed by 3 bases and J by 3 bases, leaving 8 bases between them. CDR3: CASSEAAANEKLFF. CDR3 DNA sequence: TGTGCCAGCAGTGAGGCGGCGGCTAATGAAAAACTGTTTTTT.